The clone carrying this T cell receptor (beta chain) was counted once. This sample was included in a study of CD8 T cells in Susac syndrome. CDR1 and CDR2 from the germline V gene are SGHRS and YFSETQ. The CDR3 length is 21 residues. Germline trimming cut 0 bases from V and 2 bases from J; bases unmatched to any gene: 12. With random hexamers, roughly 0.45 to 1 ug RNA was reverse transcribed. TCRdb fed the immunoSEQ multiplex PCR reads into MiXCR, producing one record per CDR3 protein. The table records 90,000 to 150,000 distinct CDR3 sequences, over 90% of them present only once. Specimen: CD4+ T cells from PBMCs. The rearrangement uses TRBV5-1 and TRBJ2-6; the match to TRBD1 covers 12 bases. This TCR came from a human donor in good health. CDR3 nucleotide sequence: TGCGCCAGCAGCTTGGCGGGACAGGGGGCGCTTCGATCCCCTGGGGCCAACGTCCTGACTTTC. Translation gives CASSLAGQGALRSPGANVLTF.